A selection of T cell receptor beta chains follows, all from one sample in a study of T cells after yellow fever vaccination. TCRdb re-derived calls from the 5' RACE reads in MiXCR, one entry per CDR3 protein. Of 120,000 to 150,000 distinct CDR3 sequences detected, around 7.7% appear once; the ten largest clones hold around 0.73%. The sample consisted of CD4+ T cells sorted from PBMCs, taken 5 days after the yellow fever booster vaccination. The receptors stem from a man aged 25 to 40 who received the YFV17D yellow fever vaccine. The conserved cysteine and the conserved F or W are not part of the CDR3 here. Expanded clones are given a class, and other clones once, few, many or no size at all.

V	size	J	CDR3
TRBV30	few	TRBJ1-2	AWSMELGYGYT
TRBV5-1	.	TRBJ1-6	ASSLTGGDNSPLH
TRBV7-2	few	TRBJ1-1	ASSLVFGGDA
TRBV5-1	many	TRBJ2-2	ASRQPGLSTGELF
TRBV13	many	TRBJ2-5	ASSLVGLETQY
TRBV5-6	many	TRBJ2-1	ASSFWDRGRVEQF
TRBV7-2	many	TRBJ2-2	AEDQGDTGELF
TRBV28	many	TRBJ2-7	ASTAALGGQY
TRBV6-5	many	TRBJ2-7	ASSPGTPPEQY
TRBV7-2	many	TRBJ2-3	ASSFTGVTTDTQY
TRBV28	many	TRBJ1-1	ASSRRTGWTEAF
TRBV12-3/TRBV12-4	many	TRBJ2-7	ASRSTGKAYEQY
TRBV30	.	TRBJ2-7	ASCQDWDYAAPLYEQY
TRBV11-2	many	TRBJ2-7	ASSSGTSGSARLRYEQY
TRBV11-2	.	TRBJ2-7	ASSSVIYEQY
TRBV9	many	TRBJ2-7	ASSATGGSDEQY
TRBV6-1	many	TRBJ2-2	ASTLRFVAISETGELF
TRBV29-1	many	TRBJ2-5	SVVTGGETQY
TRBV12-3/TRBV12-4	many	TRBJ2-1	ASRRLAGGWPF
TRBV7-9	many	TRBJ2-1	ASSYYEGTGSD
TRBV7-2	many	TRBJ2-1	ASSSRGGQGYNEQF
TRBV20-1	many	TRBJ2-2	SARPPGVTTGELF
TRBV7-2	many	TRBJ2-5	ASTDPSRTQY
TRBV5-1	many	TRBJ2-3	ASSPAGSSTDTQY
TRBV12-3/TRBV12-4	many	TRBJ1-1	ASSLQGSNTEAF
TRBV4-3	few	TRBJ2-6	ASSYSWSGANVLT
TRBV10-3	many	TRBJ2-1	AISGLRGGDYEQF
TRBV5-4	many	TRBJ2-2	ASSLAGTGSTGELF
TRBV28	many	TRBJ2-3	ASSSPPDLTDTQY
TRBV11-2	many	TRBJ2-7	ASSAQITSGLSSYEQY
TRBV12-3/TRBV12-4	many	TRBJ2-1	ASTRNPQAGPYNEQF
TRBV5-1	.	TRBJ2-1	ASSLERGGSYNEQF
TRBV4-1	many	TRBJ1-3	ASSPFAATGSRNTIY
TRBV5-1	many	TRBJ2-5	ASSFQGSETQY
TRBV5-1	many	TRBJ2-1	ASMGGGPSNEQF
TRBV20-1	many	TRBJ2-7	SAPRTGGTDEQY
TRBV5-1	many	TRBJ2-2	ASSALSGSETGELF
TRBV5-4	many	TRBJ2-7	ASSLQGKQGYEQY
TRBV20-1	.	TRBJ2-1	SAMGPAGLNNEQF
TRBV9	many	TRBJ2-1	ASSPTLYEQF
TRBV27	many	TRBJ1-4	ASSSQGAATNEKLF
TRBV20-1	.	TRBJ2-7	SARDRRLNHLLEQY
TRBV7-3	.	TRBJ2-1	ASSLFAQGVSYNEQF
TRBV6-5	many	TRBJ2-1	ASSYPLAGANEQF
TRBV20-1	many	TRBJ2-2	RAHYRNTGELF
TRBV12-3/TRBV12-4	many	TRBJ1-4	ASGVRQGAKEKLF
TRBV12-3/TRBV12-4	many	TRBJ2-1	ASSQGEKGLQF
TRBV7-2	many	TRBJ1-2	ASSPDRRAHGYT
TRBV7-9	many	TRBJ1-5	ASSPLPGPGRDQPQH
TRBV5-1	many	TRBJ1-2	ASRQGQGANYGYT
TRBV20-1	many	TRBJ1-2	SASYGTPSGGYT
TRBV11-2	many	TRBJ2-7	ASSLVGSSGTLAGVSYEQY
TRBV20-1	many	TRBJ2-2	SARGYRTGELF
TRBV10-3	many	TRBJ1-5	ATQTAGNQPQH
TRBV24-1	many	TRBJ2-3	ATSDAGTGDTDTQY
TRBV7-9	many	TRBJ2-1	ASSLLARYNEQF
TRBV7-2	many	TRBJ2-7	ASSPFRTARYEQY
TRBV28	many	TRBJ2-1	ASSFAGGPASYNEQF
TRBV20-1	many	TRBJ1-1	SASRAMGNTEAF
TRBV15	many	TRBJ2-1	ATSRGGTNSEQF